This T cell receptor beta chain was captured by sequencing in a study of OX40 agonist ivuxolimab in advanced cancers. Study findings and constraints: Researchers report that CD8+ T cells had, on average, more expanded clones than CD4+.

Data came from immunoSEQ multiplex PCR; TCRdb stores just in-frame clones and leaves some out. Of under 85,000 clones listed, roughly three quarters are singletons. Trimming removed 4 bases from V and 3 bases from J, with 13 bases in between. The CDR3 consists of 15 residues. The germline V gene encodes CDR1 MNHEY and CDR2 SMNVEV (reference sequence). About this clone: The antigen is undetermined.

The V call is TRBV27, the J call TRBJ2-1, with D unclear. This specimen consisted of CD4+ or CD8+ T cells sorted from blood, obtained in a trial of the OX40 agonist ivuxolimab. This clonotype was sampled from an adult with an advanced solid tumor such as melanoma, head and neck, liver or kidney cancer. CDR3 DNA: TGTGCCAGCAGTTCCTCTCCAGACCGCTACAATGAGCAGTTCTTC. It specifies CASSSSPDRYNEQFF.